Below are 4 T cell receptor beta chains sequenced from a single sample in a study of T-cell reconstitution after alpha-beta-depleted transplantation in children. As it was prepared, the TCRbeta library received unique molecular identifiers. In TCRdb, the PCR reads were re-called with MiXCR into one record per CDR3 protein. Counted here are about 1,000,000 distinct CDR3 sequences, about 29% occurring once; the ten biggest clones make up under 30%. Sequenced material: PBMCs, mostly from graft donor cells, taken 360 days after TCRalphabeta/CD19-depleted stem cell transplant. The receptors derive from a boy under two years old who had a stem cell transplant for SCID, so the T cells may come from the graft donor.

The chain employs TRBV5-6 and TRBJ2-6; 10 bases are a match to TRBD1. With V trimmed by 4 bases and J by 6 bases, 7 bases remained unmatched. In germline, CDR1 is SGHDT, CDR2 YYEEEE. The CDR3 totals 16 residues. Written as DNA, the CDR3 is TGTGCCAGCAGCCTTCGTGGGACAGGGGTGGCCAACGTCCTGACTTTC. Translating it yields CASSLRGTGVANVLTF. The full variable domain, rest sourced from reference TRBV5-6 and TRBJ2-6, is DAGVTQSPTHLIKTRGQQVTLRCSPKSGHDTVSWYQQALGQGPQFIFQYYEEEERQRGNFPDRFSGHQFPNYSSELNVNALLLGDSALYLCASSLRGTGVANVLTFGAGSRLTVL.

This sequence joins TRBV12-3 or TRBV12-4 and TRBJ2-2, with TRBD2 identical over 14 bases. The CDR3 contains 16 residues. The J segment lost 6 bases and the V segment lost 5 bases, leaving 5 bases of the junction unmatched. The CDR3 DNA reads TGTGCCAGCAGTACGACTAGCGGGGGGGTGGCCGGGGAGCTGTTTTTT. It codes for CASSTTSGGVAGELFF.

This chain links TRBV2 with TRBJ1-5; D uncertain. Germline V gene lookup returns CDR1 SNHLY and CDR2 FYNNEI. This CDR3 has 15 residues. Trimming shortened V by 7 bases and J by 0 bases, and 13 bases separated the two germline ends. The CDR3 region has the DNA TGTGCCAGCAACGGGCGGGGTAATAGCAATCAGCCCCAGCATTTT. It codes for CASNGRGNSNQPQHF.

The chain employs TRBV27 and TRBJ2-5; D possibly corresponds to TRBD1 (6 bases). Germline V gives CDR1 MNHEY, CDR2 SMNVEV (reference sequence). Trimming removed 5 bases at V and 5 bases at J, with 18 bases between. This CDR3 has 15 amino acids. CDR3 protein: CASSTGHSKRETQYF. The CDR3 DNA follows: TGTGCCAGCAGTACGGGACACTCGAAGAGGGAGACCCAGTACTTC.